The rows below give T cell receptor beta chains drawn from one sample of a study of blood T cell repertoires in COVID-19. Assay: immunoSEQ multiplex PCR; the TCRdb copy retains only in-frame clones and omits some. Among about 13,000 clones listed, around 80% were seen once. The source material was peripheral blood. The receptors come from a human donor in a cohort sampled during active COVID-19. Each CDR3 is given with its conserved first and last residue. Each record gives: V gene, D gene, CDR3 length, clone size, J gene, CDR3 DNA, CDR3 protein. D genes are given only for firm matches. The size field is filled for only some rows; it gives once, few, many or a size class.

>TRBV5-1|NA|13|NA|TRBJ2-1
TGCGCCAGCAGCCCACGGACATACAATGAGCAGTTCTTC
CASSPRTYNEQFF
>TRBV19|NA|14|NA|TRBJ1-1
TGTGCCAGTAGTTTGGACAACCCGAACACTGAAGCTTTCTTT
CASSLDNPNTEAFF
>TRBV5-1|NA|16|NA|TRBJ2-2
TGCGCCAGCAGCTTGGGGTACAGACCGAACACCGGGGAGCTGTTTTTT
CASSLGYRPNTGELFF
>TRBV19|NA|15|few|TRBJ1-6
TGTGCCAGTAGTCCGGGATGGTCTGTGTGGACACCCCTCCACTTT
CASSPGWSVWTPLHF
>TRBV28|NA|16|NA|TRBJ1-2
TGTGCCAGCAGTTCGGGGGGCGGAATCGGTTTTTATGGCTACACCTTC
CASSSGGGIGFYGYTF
>TRBV6-5|NA|15|NA|TRBJ2-2
TGTGCCAGCAGTCCAGGGTCAGTGCCGACCGGGGAGCTGTTTTTT
CASSPGSVPTGELFF
>TRBV6-6|TRBD2|19|NA|TRBJ2-2
TGTGCCAGCAGTCGGGGGACTAGCGGGGGCCAAGCTAGGGTCGGGGAGCTGTTTTTT
CASSRGTSGGQARVGELFF
>TRBV30|TRBD1|12|NA|TRBJ1-6
TGTGCCGGACAGGGGGCGGTTTCACCCCTCCACTTT
CAGQGAVSPLHF
>TRBV6-2/TRBV6-3|TRBD1|19|NA|TRBJ1-5
TGTGCCAGCAGTTACATTCCCACAGGGGGCCGTTATAGCAATCAGCCCCAGCATTTT
CASSYIPTGGRYSNQPQHF
>TRBV28|TRBD1|15|NA|TRBJ2-7
TGTGCCAGCAGTCCATCGTCGACAGGGCGGCGCGAGCAGTACTTC
CASSPSSTGRREQYF
>TRBV7-8|NA|12|NA|TRBJ1-1
TGTGCCAGCAGCCGCGGACAGTCCGAAGCTTTCTTT
CASSRGQSEAFF
>TRBV18|TRBD1|15|NA|TRBJ2-3
TGTGCCAGCTCACCAAGGACAGGGGGGACAGATACGCAGTATTTT
CASSPRTGGTDTQYF
>TRBV9|TRBD2|14|few|TRBJ2-1
TGTGCCAGCAGCCGCGGGGGGGCTGGCAATGAGCAGTTCTTC
CASSRGGAGNEQFF
>TRBV28|NA|13|NA|TRBJ2-7
TGTGCCAGCAGTTTATCGGGGAACTACGAGCAGTACTTC
CASSLSGNYEQYF
>TRBV19|NA|15|NA|TRBJ1-1
TGTGCCAGTAGCCCCCGGGGGTCCGAAAACACTGAAGCTTTCTTT
CASSPRGSENTEAFF
>TRBV6-6|NA|14|NA|TRBJ2-7
TGTGCCAGCAAATCAAGGACATCATCCTACGAGCAGTACTTC
CASKSRTSSYEQYF
>TRBV30|NA|12|NA|TRBJ1-1
TGTGCCTGGAGTGTGTCCCACTTGCGGGCTTTCTTT
CAWSVSHLRAFF
>TRBV3-1/TRBV3-2|NA|14|once|TRBJ1-1
TGTGCCAGCAGCCGTGGACATGGGAACACTGAAGCTTTCTTT
CASSRGHGNTEAFF
>TRBV11-2|TRBD1|15|NA|TRBJ1-1
TGTGCCAGCAGCAGGGGACAGGGGGCCGACACTGAAGCTTTCTTT
CASSRGQGADTEAFF
>TRBV5-1|TRBD1|17|NA|TRBJ1-4
TGCGCCAGCGCTAGAAAAGGGGGCGCGGAGGCTAATGAAAAACTGTTTTTT
CASARKGGAEANEKLFF
>TRBV5-6|NA|11|NA|TRBJ1-1
TGTGCCAGCAGTCGGAACACTGAAGCTTTCTTT
CASSRNTEAFF
>TRBV10-2|TRBD1|14|NA|TRBJ1-3
TGCGCCAGCAGTCTCCAGGGGGCTGGAAACACCATATATTTT
CASSLQGAGNTIYF
>TRBV6-6|NA|14|few|TRBJ1-1
TGTGCCAGCAGTGACCCTCCGTCAGGAACTGAAGCTTTCTTT
CASSDPPSGTEAFF
>TRBV7-3|NA|13|few|TRBJ1-1
TGTGCCAGCAGCTCGTACGAGGGGGTAGAAGCTTTCTTT
CASSSYEGVEAFF
>TRBV5-1|NA|16|few|TRBJ2-1
TGCGCCAGCAGCAAATTAGCGAGTAGCTCCTACAATGAGCAGTTCTTC
CASSKLASSSYNEQFF
>TRBV4-1|TRBD2|16|NA|TRBJ2-1
TGCGCCAGCAGCCAAGAAAGGGCTAGCGGGGGCCGTATAGAGTTCTTC
CASSQERASGGRIEFF
>TRBV2|NA|12|NA|TRBJ1-2
TGTGCCAGCAGGCTGGGGGGGTATGGCTACACCTTC
CASRLGGYGYTF
>TRBV11-2|NA|14|NA|TRBJ2-7
TGTGCCAGCAGCTTAAGAGGTACCTCCTACGAGCAGTACTTC
CASSLRGTSYEQYF
>TRBV5-1|NA|13|NA|TRBJ1-1
TGCGCCAGCAGCTTGAAACAGAACACTGAAGCTTTCTTT
CASSLKQNTEAFF
>TRBV7-2|TRBD1|13|NA|TRBJ1-1
TGTGCCAGCAGCCAAACAGGGGTCACTGAAGCTTTCTTT
CASSQTGVTEAFF
>TRBV5-1|NA|17|NA|TRBJ2-6
TGCGCCAGCAGCTTGAATCGGGGGGCCGCTGGGGCCAACGTCCTGACTTTC
CASSLNRGAAGANVLTF
>TRBV6-4|NA|13|NA|TRBJ1-1
TGTGCCAGCAGCGCAGACAGAAACACTGAAGCTTTCTTT
CASSADRNTEAFF
>TRBV27|NA|15|NA|TRBJ2-4
TGTGCCAGCAGCTCTACCTGGCAGGCCGAAAACATTCAGTACTTC
CASSSTWQAENIQYF
>TRBV6-5|TRBD1|13|NA|TRBJ1-2
TGTGCCAGCAGATGGACAGGCGGTTATGGCTACACCTTC
CASRWTGGYGYTF
>TRBV4-2|NA|17|NA|TRBJ1-6
TGTGCCAGCAGCCAAGACCCGGCGGAGGCATATAATTCACCCCTCCACTTT
CASSQDPAEAYNSPLHF
>TRBV9|TRBD2|14|once|TRBJ2-3
TGTGCCAGCACCGGAGCGGGAGCCACAGATACGCAGTATTTT
CASTGAGATDTQYF
>TRBV20-1|TRBD1|11|NA|TRBJ1-1
TGCAGTGCTAGGGGGACAGGGCTTCCTTTCTTT
CSARGTGLPFF
>TRBV10-1|NA|14|NA|TRBJ2-3
TGCGCCAGCAGTGACCTCGGGGGCACAGATACGCAGTATTTT
CASSDLGGTDTQYF
>TRBV5-1|TRBD1|13|NA|TRBJ2-1
TGCGCCAGCAACAAACAGGGGTACAATGAGCAGTTCTTC
CASNKQGYNEQFF
>TRBV24-1|NA|15|few|TRBJ2-5
TGTGCCACCAGTGCCACTACTAGGGCCTTAGAGACCCAGTACTTC
CATSATTRALETQYF
>TRBV20-1|TRBD2|15|NA|TRBJ2-3
TGCAGTGCTAGTTGGGAGGGACGTAGCACAGATACGCAGTATTTT
CSASWEGRSTDTQYF
>TRBV7-8|NA|15|NA|TRBJ1-1
TGTGCCAGCAGTTATATCGGGGGATTCGGAACTGAAGCTTTCTTT
CASSYIGGFGTEAFF
>TRBV7-2|NA|13|NA|TRBJ2-2
TGTGCCAGCAGCTTGTTAATCCCCGGGGAGCTGTTTTTT
CASSLLIPGELFF
>TRBV7-2|TRBD1|17|NA|TRBJ1-2
TGTGCCAGCAGCTTAGCCGGGACAGGGGGATTGTCGGATGGCTACACCTTC
CASSLAGTGGLSDGYTF
>TRBV4-3|TRBD1|15|few|TRBJ2-3
TGCGCCAGCAGCCGCGAGACAGGGCTTTTAGATACGCAGTATTTT
CASSRETGLLDTQYF
>TRBV30|TRBD2|16|once|TRBJ2-1
TGTGCCTGGAGCGGCGGGGGGGCGTCGGTCTACAATGAGCAGTTCTTC
CAWSGGGASVYNEQFF
>TRBV2|TRBD2|15|NA|TRBJ2-7
TGTGCCAGCAGTGAAGGGGCGGGGGGCCCCTACGAGCAGTACTTC
CASSEGAGGPYEQYF
>TRBV2|TRBD2|14|NA|TRBJ2-3
TGTGCCAGCAGTGGCCCGGGGGGGCCAGATACGCAGTATTTT
CASSGPGGPDTQYF
>TRBV2|NA|14|NA|TRBJ1-1
TGTGCCAGCAAGCGGGAGGGCGGCTACACTGAAGCTTTCTTT
CASKREGGYTEAFF
>TRBV6-5|TRBD2|14|NA|TRBJ2-7
TGTGCCAGCAGCCATAGCGGGGGTCCTACCGAGCAGTACTTC
CASSHSGGPTEQYF
>TRBV28|TRBD1|14|NA|TRBJ2-7
TGTGCCAGCAGTTTAGGGGGACAGACCTACGAGCAGTACTTC
CASSLGGQTYEQYF
>TRBV12-3/TRBV12-4|NA|11|NA|TRBJ1-2
TGTGCCAGCAAACAGCGGGATGGCTACACCTTC
CASKQRDGYTF
>TRBV27|NA|13|NA|TRBJ1-2
TGTGCCAGCAGTTTAAGCTCTAACTATGGCTACACCTTC
CASSLSSNYGYTF